This T cell receptor beta chain was sequenced in a study of blood T cell repertoires in COVID-19. The protocol was immunoSEQ multiplex PCR, while the TCRdb copy is restricted to in-frame clones and leaves out a portion. Among about 120,000 clones listed, roughly 82% were seen once. Trimming stripped 4 bases from V and 2 bases from J, with 16 bases between. The germline V gene encodes CDR1 LGHNA and CDR2 YNFKEQ. The CDR3 consists of 16 residues. Sequenced material: peripheral blood. The TCR sequence derives from a human donor in a cohort sampled during active COVID-19. J is TRBJ2-3 and V is TRBV4-2, with D tentatively TRBD1 (6 bases). The CDR3 bases are TGTGCCAGCAGCCGGGATCCGGGACAAGTCACAGATACGCAGTATTTT. Amino acid sequence: CASSRDPGQVTDTQYF.